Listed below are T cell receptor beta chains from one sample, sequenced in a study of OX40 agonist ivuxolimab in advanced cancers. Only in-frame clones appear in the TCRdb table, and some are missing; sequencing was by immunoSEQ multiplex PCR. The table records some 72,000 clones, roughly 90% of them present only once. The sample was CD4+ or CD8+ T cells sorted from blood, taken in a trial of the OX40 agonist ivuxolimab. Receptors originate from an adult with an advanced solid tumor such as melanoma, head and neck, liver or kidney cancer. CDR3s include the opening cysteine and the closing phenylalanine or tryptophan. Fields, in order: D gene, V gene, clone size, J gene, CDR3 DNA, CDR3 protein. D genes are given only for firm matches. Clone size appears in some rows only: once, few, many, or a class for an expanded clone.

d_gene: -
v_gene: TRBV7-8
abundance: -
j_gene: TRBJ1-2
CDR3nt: TGTGCCAGCAGCTTAGCAGGGTACTATGGCTACACCTTC
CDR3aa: CASSLAGYYGYTF

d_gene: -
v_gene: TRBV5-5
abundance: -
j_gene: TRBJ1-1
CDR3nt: TGTGCCAGCAGCCTGCTGGGAGGCGTGATGGCTGAAGCTTTCTTT
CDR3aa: CASSLLGGVMAEAFF

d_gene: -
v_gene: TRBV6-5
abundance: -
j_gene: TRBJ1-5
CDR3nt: TGTGCCAGCAGTTATCCCGCAGGTGGGCAGCCCCAGCATTTT
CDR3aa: CASSYPAGGQPQHF

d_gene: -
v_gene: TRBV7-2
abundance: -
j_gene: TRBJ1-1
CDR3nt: TGTGCCAGCAGCCCCGGGACATTTAACACTGAAGCTTTCTTT
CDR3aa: CASSPGTFNTEAFF

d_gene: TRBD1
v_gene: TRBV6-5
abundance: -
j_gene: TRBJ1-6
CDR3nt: TGTGCCAGCAGAACGACAGGGGGCAGTAATTCACCCCTCCACTTT
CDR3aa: CASRTTGGSNSPLHF

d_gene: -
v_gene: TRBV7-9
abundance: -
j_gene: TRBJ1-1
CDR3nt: TGTGCCAGCAGCTTAGAAGGCGGTCTTGAAGCTTTCTTT
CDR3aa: CASSLEGGLEAFF

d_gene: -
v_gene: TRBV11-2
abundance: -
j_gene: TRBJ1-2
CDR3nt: TGTGCCAGCAGCTCAACAGGGCTAGGCGGCTACACCTTC
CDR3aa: CASSSTGLGGYTF

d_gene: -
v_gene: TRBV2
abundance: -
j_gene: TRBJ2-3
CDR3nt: TGTGCCAGCAGTGTAGAGGGATTTGATACGCAGTATTTT
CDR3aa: CASSVEGFDTQYF

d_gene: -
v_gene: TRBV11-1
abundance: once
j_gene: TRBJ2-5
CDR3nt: TGTGCCAGCAGCTTAGTTTCTAGCGTCACCCAAGAGACCCAGTACTTC
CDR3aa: CASSLVSSVTQETQYF

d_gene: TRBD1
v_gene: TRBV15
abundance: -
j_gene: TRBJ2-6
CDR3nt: TGTGCCACCGTAAGAGACAGGGGGCCTTTTGGGGCCAACGTCCTGACTTTC
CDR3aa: CATVRDRGPFGANVLTF

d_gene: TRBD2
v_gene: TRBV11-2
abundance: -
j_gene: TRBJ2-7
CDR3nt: TGTGCCAGCAGCGAATGGACTAGCGTATGGGGCTCCTACGAGCAGTACTTC
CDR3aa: CASSEWTSVWGSYEQYF

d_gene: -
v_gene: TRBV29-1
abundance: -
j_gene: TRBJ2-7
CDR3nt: TGCAGCGTTGGGTGGCAGGGAATCAACGAGCAGTACTTC
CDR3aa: CSVGWQGINEQYF

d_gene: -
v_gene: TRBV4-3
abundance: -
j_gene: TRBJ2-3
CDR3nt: TGCGCCAGCAGCCAAGATTCGGGGCGGGATCGGGATACGCAGTATTTT
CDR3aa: CASSQDSGRDRDTQYF

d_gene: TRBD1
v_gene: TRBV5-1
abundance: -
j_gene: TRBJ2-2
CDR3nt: TGCGCCAGCAGCGAAAGGGGGCGAACCGGGGAGCTGTTTTTT
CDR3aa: CASSERGRTGELFF

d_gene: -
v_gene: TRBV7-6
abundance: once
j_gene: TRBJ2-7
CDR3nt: TGTGCCAGCAGCTTCGAACGTGTAGGGACCTACGAGCAGTACTTC
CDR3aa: CASSFERVGTYEQYF

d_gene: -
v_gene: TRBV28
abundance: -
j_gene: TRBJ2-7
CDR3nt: TGTGCCAGCTCATACCCAGCTATCCAGCTTCGGCAGTACTTC
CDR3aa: CASSYPAIQLRQYF

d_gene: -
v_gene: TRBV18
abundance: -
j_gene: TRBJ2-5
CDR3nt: TGTGCCAGCTCTCGGGCCCCCCAAGAGACCCAGTACTTC
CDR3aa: CASSRAPQETQYF

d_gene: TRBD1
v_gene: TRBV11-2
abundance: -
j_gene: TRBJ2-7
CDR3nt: TGTGCCAGCAGCTGGGACAGGGAACCCTACGAGCAGTACTTC
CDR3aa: CASSWDREPYEQYF

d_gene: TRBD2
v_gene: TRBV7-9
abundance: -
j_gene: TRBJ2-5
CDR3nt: TGTGCCAGCAGCTTGCTAGCGGGTACGCTTAGGGAAGAGACCCAGTACTTC
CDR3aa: CASSLLAGTLREETQYF

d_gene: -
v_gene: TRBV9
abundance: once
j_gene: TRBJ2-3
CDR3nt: TGTGCCAGCAGCGTAGATGGCGCAACTAGCACAGATACGCAGTATTTT
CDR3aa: CASSVDGATSTDTQYF

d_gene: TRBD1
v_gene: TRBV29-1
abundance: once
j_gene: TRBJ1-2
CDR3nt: TGCAGCGTTGTAGATAGGGACAGGGGCAACTATGGCTACACCTTC
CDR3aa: CSVVDRDRGNYGYTF

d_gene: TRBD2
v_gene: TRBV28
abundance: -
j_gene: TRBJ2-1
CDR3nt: TGTGCCAGCAGGACTAGCGGGAGGATCAATGAGCAGTTCTTC
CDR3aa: CASRTSGRINEQFF

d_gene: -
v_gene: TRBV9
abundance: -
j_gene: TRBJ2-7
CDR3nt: TGTGCCAGCAGCGTAGCGATAGGCACGACCTACGAGCAGTACTTC
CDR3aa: CASSVAIGTTYEQYF

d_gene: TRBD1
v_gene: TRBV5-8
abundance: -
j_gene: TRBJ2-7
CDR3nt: TGTGCCAGCAGCCCCGCCGGACAGGGGCGCGAGCAGTACTTC
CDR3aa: CASSPAGQGREQYF

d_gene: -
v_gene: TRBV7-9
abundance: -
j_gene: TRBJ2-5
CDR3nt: TGTGCCAGCAGCTTAATAGAGACCCAGTACTTC
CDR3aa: CASSLIETQYF

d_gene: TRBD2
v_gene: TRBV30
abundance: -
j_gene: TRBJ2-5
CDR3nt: TGTGCCTGGAGTATTCCGACTAGCGGGAGGGTCGGGGAAGAGACCCAGTACTTC
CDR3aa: CAWSIPTSGRVGEETQYF

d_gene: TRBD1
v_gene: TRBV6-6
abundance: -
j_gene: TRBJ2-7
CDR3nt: TGTGCCAGCAGACACAGGGGCGGCGGGTACGAGCAGTACTTC
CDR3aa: CASRHRGGGYEQYF

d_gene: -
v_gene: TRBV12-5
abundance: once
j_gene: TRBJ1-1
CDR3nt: TGTGCTAGTGGTTTGTCCTATTACACTGAAGCTTTCTTT
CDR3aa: CASGLSYYTEAFF

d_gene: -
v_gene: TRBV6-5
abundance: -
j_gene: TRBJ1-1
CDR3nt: TGTGCCAGCAGTTATTCCCGAGTGGACACTGAAGCTTTCTTT
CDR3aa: CASSYSRVDTEAFF

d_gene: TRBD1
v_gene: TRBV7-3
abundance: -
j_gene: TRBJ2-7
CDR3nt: TGTGCCAGCAGCCCAAGGGCAGGGGGCTACGAGCAGTACTTC
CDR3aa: CASSPRAGGYEQYF

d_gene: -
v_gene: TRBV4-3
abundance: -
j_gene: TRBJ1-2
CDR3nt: TGCGCCAGCAGCCAAGTGTCGATCGCTGGTGGCTACACCTTC
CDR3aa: CASSQVSIAGGYTF

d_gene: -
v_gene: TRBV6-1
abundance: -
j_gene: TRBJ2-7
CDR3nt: TGTGCCAGCAGGCCCGGGCCGACCTACGAGCAGTACTTC
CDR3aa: CASRPGPTYEQYF

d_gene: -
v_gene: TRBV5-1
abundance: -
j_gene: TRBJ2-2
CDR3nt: TGCGCCAGCAGCTTATCAACAGGATTCACCGGGGAGCTGTTTTTT
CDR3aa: CASSLSTGFTGELFF

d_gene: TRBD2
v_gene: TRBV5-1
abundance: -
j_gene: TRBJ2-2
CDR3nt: TGCGCCAGCAGCTTGGGGCTAGCGGGAGCCGGGGAGCTGTTTTTT
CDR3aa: CASSLGLAGAGELFF

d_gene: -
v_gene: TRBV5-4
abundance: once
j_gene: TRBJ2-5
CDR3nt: TGTGCCAGCAGCTTTACCGGGGGTTTGCAGTACTTC
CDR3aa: CASSFTGGLQYF

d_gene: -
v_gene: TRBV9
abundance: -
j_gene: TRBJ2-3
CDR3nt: TGTGCCAGCAGTCCAATGCCCCTTCAATCGGGCGCAGATACGCAGTATTTT
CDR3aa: CASSPMPLQSGADTQYF

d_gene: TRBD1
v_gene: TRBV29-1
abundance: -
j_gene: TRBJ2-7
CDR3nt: TGCAGCGTTGGAACAGGGGCTTCCTACGAGCAGTACTTC
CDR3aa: CSVGTGASYEQYF

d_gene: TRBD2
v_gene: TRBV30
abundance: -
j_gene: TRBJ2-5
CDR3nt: TGTGCCTGGAGTGGTAGCGGGTACCAAGAGACCCAGTACTTC
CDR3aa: CAWSGSGYQETQYF

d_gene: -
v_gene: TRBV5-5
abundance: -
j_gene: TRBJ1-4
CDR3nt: TGTGCCAGCAGCTTAACGTTTATGGGGTTCACTAATGAAAAACTGTTTTTT
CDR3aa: CASSLTFMGFTNEKLFF

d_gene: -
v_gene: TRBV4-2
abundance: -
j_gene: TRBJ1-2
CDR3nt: TGTGCCAGCAGCCAAGAGGGGGGACGCAATGGCTACACCTTC
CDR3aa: CASSQEGGRNGYTF